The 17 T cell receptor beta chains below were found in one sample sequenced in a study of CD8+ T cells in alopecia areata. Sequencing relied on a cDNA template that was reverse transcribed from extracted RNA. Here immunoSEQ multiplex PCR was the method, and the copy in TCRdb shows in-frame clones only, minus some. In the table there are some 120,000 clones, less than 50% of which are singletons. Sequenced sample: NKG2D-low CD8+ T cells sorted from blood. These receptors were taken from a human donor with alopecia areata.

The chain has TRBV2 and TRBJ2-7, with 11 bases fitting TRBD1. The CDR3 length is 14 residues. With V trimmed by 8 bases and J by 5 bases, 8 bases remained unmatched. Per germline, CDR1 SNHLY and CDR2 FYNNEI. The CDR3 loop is CASVTGQGGHEQYF. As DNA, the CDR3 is TGTGCCAGCGTTACGGGACAGGGGGGCCACGAGCAGTACTTC.

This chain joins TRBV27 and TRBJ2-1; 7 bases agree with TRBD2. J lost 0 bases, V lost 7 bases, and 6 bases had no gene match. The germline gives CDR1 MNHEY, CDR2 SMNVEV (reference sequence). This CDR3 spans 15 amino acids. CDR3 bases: TGTGCCAGCACCGACTCGGGGGGCTCCTACAATGAGCAGTTCTTC. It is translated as CASTDSGGSYNEQFF.

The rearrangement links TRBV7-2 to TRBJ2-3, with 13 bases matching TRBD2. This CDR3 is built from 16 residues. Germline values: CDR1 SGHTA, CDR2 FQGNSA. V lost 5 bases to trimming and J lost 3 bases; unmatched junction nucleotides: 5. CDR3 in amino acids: CASSPRLAGGTDTQYF. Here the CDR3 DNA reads TGTGCCAGCAGCCCAAGACTAGCGGGAGGAACAGATACGCAGTATTTT.

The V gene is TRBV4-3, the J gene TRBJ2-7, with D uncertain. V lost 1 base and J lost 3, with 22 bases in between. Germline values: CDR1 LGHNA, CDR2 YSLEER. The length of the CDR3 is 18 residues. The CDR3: CASSQVLPSVQPDYEQYF. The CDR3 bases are TGCGCCAGCAGCCAAGTACTCCCATCGGTCCAGCCAGACTACGAGCAGTACTTC.

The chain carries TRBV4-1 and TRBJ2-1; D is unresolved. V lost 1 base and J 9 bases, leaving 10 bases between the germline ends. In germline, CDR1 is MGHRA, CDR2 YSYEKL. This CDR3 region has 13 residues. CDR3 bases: TGCGCCAGCAGCCAAGGAGTACTGGGTGAGCAGTTCTTC. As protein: CASSQGVLGEQFF.

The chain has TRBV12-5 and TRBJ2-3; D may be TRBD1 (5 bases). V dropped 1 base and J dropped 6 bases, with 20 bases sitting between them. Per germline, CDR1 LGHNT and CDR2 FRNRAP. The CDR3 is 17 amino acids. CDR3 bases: TGTGCTAGTGGTTTGGGACATGAGACAGAGGCAGGGGATACGCAGTATTTT. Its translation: CASGLGHETEAGDTQYF.

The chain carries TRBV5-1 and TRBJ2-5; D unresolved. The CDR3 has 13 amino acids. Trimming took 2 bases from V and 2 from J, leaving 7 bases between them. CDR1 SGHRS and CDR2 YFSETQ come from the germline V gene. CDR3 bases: TGCGCCAGCAGCTTCCTAGATCAAGAGACCCAGTACTTC. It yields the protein CASSFLDQETQYF.

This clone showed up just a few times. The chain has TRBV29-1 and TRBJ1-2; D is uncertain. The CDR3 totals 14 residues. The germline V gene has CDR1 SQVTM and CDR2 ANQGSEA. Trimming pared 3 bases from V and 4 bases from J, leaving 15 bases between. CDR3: CSVESGVGGYGYTF. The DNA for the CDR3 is TGCAGCGTTGAGTCCGGGGTTGGAGGCTATGGCTACACCTTC.

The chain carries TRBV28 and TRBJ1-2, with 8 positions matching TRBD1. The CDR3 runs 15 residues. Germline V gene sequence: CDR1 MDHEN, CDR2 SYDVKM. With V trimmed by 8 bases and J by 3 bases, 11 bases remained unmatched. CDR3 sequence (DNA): TGTGCCAGCTCCAAGCGGACAGGGTATCACTATGGCTACACCTTC. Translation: CASSKRTGYHYGYTF.

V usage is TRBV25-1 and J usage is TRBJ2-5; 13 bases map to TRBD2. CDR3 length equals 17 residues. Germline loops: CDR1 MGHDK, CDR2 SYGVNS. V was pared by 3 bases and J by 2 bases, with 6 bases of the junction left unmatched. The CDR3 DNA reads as TGTGCCAGCAGTGAGTTCACTAGCGGGGGGGCTCAAGAGACCCAGTACTTC. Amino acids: CASSEFTSGGAQETQYF. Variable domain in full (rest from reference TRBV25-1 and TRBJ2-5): EADIYQTPRYLVIGTGKKITLECSQTMGHDKMYWYQQDPGMELHLIHYSYGVNSTEKGDLSSESTVSRIRTEHFPLTLESARPSHTSQYLCASSEFTSGGAQETQYFGPGTRLLVL.

The CDR3 nucleotides are TGCAGCGTGATTACAGGGGCCCACGAGCAGTACTTC. Its translation is CSVITGAHEQYF. The gene calls are TRBV29-1 and TRBJ2-7, with TRBD1 identical over 7 bases. The germline gives CDR1 SQVTM, CDR2 ANQGSEA. V gave up 6 bases and J gave up 5 bases; unmatched junction bases: 7. The length of the CDR3 is 12 residues.

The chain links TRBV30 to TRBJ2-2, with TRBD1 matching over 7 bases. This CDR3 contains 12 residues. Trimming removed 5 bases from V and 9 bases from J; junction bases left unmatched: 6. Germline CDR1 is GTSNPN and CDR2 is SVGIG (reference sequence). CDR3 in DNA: TGTGCCTGGGACAGGGAGTCGCGGGAGCTGTTTTTT. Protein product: CAWDRESRELFF.

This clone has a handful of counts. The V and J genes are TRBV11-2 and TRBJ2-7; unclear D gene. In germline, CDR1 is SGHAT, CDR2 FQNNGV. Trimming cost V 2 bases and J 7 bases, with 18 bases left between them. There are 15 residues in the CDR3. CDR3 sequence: CASSLSRNLLGEQYF. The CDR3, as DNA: TGTGCCAGCAGCTTAAGTAGGAACCTACTTGGGGAGCAGTACTTC.

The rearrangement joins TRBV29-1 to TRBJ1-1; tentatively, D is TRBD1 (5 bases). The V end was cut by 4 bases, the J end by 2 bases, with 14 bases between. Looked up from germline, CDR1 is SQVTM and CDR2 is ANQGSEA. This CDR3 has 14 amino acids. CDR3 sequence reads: CSVALAGHNTEAFF. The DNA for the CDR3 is TGCAGCGTTGCCTTGGCAGGGCATAACACTGAAGCTTTCTTT.

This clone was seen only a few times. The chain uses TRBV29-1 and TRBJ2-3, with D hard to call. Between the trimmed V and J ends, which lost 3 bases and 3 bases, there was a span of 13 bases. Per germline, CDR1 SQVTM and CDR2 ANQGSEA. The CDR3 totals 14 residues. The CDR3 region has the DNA TGCAGCGTTGATTATGGCCCCCAAACAGATACGCAGTATTTT. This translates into CSVDYGPQTDTQYF.

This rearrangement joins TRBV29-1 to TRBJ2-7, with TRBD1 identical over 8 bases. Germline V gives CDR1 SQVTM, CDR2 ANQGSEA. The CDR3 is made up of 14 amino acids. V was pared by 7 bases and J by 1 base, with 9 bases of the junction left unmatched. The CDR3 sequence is CSAGQGQGSYEQYF. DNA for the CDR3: TGCAGCGCTGGACAGGGCCAGGGATCCTACGAGCAGTACTTC.

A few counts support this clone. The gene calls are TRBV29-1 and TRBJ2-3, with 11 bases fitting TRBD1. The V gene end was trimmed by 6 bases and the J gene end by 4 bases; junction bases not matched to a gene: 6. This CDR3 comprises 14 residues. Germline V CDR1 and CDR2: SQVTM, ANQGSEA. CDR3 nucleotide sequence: TGCAGCGTCCCGGACAGGGGGCGTGCAGATACGCAGTATTTT. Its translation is CSVPDRGRADTQYF.